This T cell receptor (beta chain) originates from a study of CXCR3-negative and CXCR3-positive naive CD8 T cells. About the study: The study obtained roughly 140 million TRB reads, about 1.5 +/- 0.3 million per library.

Regarding the study as a whole: Greater hydrophobicity was found in TRB CDR3s of CXCR3-positive naive cells than of CXCR3-negative naive cells. Comparably high diversity was seen in both naive subsets, and much lower diversity in memory CD8+ cells. Naive cells, whether CXCR3-negative or CXCR3-positive, had similar TRBV-TRBJ usage, while memory cells differed.

TRB cDNA libraries were made by UMI-labeled 5' RACE. Reprocessing the 5' RACE reads, TCRdb reports a single entry for every CDR3 protein and omits DNA. Here the sample table reports roughly 140,000 distinct CDR3 sequences. To note about this clonotype: Its antigen is unknown.

CDR1 and CDR2 from the germline V gene are ENHRY and SYGVKD. The CDR3 loop spans 15 amino acids. Sequenced material: naive CXCR3+ CD8+ T cells from blood. The sample's subset: CD45RO-CCR7+CD27+CD95- naive CD8+ T cells expressing CXCR3 (TNR3+). The TCR originated in a human donor in good health. Some clones in this sample may be carry-over from other donors' samples. J is TRBJ1-1 and V is TRBV10-3; TCRdb calls TRBD1, which cannot be checked without DNA. CDR3 protein: CAISPGEGLSSEAFF.